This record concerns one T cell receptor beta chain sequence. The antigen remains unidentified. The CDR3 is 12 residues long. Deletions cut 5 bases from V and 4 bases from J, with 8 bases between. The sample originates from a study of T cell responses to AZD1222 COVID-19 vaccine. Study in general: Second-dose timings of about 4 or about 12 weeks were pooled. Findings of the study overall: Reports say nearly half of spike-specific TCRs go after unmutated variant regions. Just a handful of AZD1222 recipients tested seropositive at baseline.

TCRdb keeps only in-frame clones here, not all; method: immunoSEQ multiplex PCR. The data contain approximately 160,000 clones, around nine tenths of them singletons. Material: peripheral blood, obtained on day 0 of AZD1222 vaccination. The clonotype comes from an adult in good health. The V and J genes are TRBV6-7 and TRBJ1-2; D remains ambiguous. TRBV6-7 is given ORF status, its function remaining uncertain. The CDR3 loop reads CASSRRTYGYTF. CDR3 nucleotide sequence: TGTGCCAGCAGTCGACGGACCTATGGCTACACCTTC.